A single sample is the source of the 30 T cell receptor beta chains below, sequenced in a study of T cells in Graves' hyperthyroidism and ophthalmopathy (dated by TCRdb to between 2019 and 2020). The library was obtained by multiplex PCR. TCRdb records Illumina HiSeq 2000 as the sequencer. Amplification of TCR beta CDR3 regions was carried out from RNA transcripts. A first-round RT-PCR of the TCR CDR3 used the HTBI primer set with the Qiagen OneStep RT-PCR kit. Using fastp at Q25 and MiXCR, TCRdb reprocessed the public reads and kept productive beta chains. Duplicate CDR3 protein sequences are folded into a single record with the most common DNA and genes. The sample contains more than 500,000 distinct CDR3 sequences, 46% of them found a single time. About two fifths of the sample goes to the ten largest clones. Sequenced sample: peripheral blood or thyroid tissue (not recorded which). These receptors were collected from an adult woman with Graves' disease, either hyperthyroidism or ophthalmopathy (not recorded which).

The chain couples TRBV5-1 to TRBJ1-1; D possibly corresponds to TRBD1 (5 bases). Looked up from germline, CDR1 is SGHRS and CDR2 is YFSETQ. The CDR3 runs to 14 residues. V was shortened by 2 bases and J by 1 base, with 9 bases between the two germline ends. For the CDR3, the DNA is TGCGCCAGCAGCTTATGGGACGCGAACACTGAAGCTTTCTTT. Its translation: CASSLWDANTEAFF.

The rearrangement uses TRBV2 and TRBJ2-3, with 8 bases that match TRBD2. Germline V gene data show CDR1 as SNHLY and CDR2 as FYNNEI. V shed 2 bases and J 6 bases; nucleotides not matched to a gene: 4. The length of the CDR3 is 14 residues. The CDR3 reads CASSESAGGDTQYF. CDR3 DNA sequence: TGTGCCAGCAGTGAATCTGCGGGAGGTGATACGCAGTATTTT.

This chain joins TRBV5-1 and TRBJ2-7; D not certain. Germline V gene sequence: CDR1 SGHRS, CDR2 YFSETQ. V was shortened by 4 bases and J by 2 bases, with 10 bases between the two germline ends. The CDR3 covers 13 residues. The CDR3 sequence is CASSPVNTYEQYF. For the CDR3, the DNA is TGCGCCAGCAGCCCAGTGAACACCTACGAGCAGTACTTC.

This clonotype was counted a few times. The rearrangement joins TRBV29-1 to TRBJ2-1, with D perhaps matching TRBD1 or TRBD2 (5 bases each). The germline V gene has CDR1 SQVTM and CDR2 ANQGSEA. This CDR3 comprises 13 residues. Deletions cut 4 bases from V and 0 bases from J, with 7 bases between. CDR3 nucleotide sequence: TGCAGCGTTGCAGGGAGCTCCTACAATGAGCAGTTCTTC. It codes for CSVAGSSYNEQFF.

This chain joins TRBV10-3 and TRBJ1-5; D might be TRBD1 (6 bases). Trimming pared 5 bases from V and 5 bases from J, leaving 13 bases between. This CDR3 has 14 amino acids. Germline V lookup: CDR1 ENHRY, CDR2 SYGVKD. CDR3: CAISLDQGHQPQHF. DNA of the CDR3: TGTGCCATCAGTTTAGACCAGGGGCATCAGCCCCAGCATTTT.

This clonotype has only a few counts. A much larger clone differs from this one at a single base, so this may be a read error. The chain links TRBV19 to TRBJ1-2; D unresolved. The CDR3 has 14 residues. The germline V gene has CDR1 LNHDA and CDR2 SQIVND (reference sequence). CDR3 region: CAGSIGVGLYGYTF. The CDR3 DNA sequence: TGTGCCGGTAGTATAGGTGTCGGGTTATATGGCTACACCTTC.

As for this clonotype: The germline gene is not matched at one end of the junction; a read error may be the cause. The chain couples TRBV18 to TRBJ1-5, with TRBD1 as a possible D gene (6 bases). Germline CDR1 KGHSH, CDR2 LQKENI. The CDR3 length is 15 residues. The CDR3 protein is CASSPMRGLGQPQHF. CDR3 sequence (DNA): TGTGCCAGCTCACCAATGAGGGGTTTAGGACAGCCCCAGCACTTT.

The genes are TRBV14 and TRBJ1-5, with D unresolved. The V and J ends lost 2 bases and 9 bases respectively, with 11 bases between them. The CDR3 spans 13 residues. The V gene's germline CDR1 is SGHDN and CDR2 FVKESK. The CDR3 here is CASSQNSDGPQHF. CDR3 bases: TGTGCCAGCAGCCAAAACAGCGACGGGCCCCAGCATTTT.

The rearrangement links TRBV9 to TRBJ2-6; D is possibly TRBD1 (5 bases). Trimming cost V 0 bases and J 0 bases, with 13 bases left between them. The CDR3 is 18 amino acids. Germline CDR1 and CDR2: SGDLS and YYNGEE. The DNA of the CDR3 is TGTGCCAGCAGCGTAGAGGGGCGTCCGGCCTCTGGGGCCAACGTCCTGACTTTC. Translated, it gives CASSVEGRPASGANVLTF. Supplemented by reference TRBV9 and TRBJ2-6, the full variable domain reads DSGVTQTPKHLITATGQRVTLRCSPRSGDLSVYWYQQSLDQGLQFLIQYYNGEERAKGNILERFSAQQFPDLHSELNLSSLELGDSALYFCASSVEGRPASGANVLTFGAGSRLTVL.

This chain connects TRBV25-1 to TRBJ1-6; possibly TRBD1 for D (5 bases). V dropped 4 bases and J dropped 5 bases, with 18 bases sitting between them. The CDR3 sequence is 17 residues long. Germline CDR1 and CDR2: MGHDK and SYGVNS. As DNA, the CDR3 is TGTGCCAGCAGTGGCTCACCGGGGCGAGCCGATAATTCACCCCTCCACTTT. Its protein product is CASSGSPGRADNSPLHF.

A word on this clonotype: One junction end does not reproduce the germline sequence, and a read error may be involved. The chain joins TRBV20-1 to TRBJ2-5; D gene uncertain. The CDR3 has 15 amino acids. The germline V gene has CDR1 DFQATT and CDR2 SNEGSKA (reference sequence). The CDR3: CSARGSAGGRETQNF. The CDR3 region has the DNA TGCAGTGCCAGAGGATCCGCAGGTGGACGAGAGACCCAGAACTTC.

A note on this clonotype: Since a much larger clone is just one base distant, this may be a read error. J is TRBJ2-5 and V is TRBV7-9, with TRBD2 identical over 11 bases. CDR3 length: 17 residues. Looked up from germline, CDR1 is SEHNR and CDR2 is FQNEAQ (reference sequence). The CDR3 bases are TGCGCCAGCAGCCAACGGGGACTAGCGGAGGCGGGGGGGACCCAGTACTTC. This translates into CASSQRGLAEAGGTQYF.

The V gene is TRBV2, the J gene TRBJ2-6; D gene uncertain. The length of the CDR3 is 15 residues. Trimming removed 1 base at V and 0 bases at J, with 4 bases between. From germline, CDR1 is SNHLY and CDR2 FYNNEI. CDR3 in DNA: TGTGCCAGCAGTGAAGAGTTCTCTGGGGCCAACGTCCTGACTTTC. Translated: CASSEEFSGANVLTF.

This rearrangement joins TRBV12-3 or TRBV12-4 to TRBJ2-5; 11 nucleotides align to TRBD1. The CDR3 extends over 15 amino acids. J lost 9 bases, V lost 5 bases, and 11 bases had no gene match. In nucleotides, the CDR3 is TGTGCCAGCAGTAAATGGACAGGGGGCAATCAGCCCCAGTACTTC. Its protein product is CASSKWTGGNQPQYF.

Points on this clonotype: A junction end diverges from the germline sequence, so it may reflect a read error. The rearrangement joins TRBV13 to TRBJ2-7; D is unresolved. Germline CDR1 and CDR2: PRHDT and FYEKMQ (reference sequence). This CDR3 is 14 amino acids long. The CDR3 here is CASSLAGSPYEQYF. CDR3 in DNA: TGCGCCAGCAGCTTGGCCGGCAGTCCCTACGAGCAGTACTTC.

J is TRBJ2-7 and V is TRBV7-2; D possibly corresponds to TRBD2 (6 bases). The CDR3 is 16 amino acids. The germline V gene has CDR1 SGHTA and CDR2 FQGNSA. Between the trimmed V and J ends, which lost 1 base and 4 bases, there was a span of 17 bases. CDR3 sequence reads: CASSLDRDSSRYEQYF. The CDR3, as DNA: TGTGCCAGCAGCTTAGACCGGGACTCCTCCCGGTACGAGCAGTACTTC.

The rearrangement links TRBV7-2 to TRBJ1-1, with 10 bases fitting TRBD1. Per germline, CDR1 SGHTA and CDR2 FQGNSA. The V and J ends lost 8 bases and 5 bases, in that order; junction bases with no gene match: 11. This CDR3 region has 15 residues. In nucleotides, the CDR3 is TGTGCCAGCGGCCTGCGGGACAGGGGTCGAACTGAAGCTTTCTTT. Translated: CASGLRDRGRTEAFF.

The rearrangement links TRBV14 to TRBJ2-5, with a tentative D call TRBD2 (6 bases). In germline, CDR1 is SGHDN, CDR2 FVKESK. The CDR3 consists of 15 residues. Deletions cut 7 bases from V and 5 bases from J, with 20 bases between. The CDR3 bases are TGTGCCAGCAATGGTGGCTCCGGAGGGCCGGAGACCCAGTACTTC. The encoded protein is CASNGGSGGPETQYF.

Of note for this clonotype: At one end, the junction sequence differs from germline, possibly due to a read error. CDR3 region: CASSSTGGNVLTF. In nucleotides, the CDR3 is TGTGCCAGCAGTTCCACAGGGGGCAACGTCCTGACTTTC. The V gene is TRBV6-6, the J gene TRBJ2-6; TRBD1 matches at 8 bases. Looked up from germline, CDR1 is MNHNY and CDR2 is SVGAGI (reference sequence). This CDR3 contains 13 residues.

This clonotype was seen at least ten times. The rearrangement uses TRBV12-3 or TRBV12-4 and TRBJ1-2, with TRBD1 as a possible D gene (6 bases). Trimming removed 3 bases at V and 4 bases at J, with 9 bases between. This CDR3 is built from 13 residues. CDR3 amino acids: CASSFRDIYGYTF. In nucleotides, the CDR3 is TGTGCCAGCAGTTTCCGGGACATCTATGGCTACACCTTC.

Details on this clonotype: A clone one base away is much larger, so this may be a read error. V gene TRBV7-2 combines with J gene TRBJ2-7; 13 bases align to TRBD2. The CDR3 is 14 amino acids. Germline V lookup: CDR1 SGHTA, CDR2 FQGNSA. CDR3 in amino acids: CASSSGLAGDRQHF. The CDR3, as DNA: TGTGCCAGCAGCTCTGGACTAGCGGGAGATCGACAGCACTTC.

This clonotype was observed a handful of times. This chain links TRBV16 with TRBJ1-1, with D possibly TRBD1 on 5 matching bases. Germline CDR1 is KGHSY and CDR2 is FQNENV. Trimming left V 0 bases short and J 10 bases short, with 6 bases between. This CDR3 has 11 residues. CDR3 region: CASSQSGGAFF. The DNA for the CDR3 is TGTGCCAGCAGCCAATCCGGGGGAGCTTTCTTT.

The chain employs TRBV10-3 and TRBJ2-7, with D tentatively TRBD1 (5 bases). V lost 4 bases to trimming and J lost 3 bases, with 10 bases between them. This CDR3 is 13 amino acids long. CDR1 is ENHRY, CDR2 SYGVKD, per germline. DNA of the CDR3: TGTGCCATCAGTGTTGACAGTGTCTACGAGCAGTACTTC. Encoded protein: CAISVDSVYEQYF.

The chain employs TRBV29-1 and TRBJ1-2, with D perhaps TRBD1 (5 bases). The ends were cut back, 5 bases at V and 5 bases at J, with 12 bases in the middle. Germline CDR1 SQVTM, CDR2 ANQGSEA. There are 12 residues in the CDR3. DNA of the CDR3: TGCAGCGTTCTGGCAGGGAATTATGGCTACACCTTC. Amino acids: CSVLAGNYGYTF.

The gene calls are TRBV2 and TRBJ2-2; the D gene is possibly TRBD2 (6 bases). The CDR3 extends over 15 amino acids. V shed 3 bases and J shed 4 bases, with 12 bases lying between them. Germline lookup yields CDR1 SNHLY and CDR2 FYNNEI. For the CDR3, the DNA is TGTGCCAGCAGTGAGTGGGGCGGGATCACCGGGGAGCTGTTTTTT. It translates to CASSEWGGITGELFF. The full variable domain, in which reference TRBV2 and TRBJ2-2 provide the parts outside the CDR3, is EPEVTQTPSHQVTQMGQEVILRCVPISNHLYFYWYRQILGQKVEFLVSFYNNEISEKSEIFDDQFSVERPDGSNFTLKIRSTKLEDSAMYFCASSEWGGITGELFFGEGSRLTVL.

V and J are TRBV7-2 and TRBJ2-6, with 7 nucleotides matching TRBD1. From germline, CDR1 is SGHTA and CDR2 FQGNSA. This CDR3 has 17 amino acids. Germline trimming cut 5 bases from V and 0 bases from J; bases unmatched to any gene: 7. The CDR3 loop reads CASSHRDSHSGANVLTF. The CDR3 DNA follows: TGTGCCAGCAGCCACCGGGACAGCCACTCTGGGGCCAACGTCCTGACTTTC.

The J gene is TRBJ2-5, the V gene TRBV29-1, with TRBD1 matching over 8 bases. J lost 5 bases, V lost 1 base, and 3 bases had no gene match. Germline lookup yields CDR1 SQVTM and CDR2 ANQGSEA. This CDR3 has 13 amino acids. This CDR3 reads CSVEGTGMETQYF. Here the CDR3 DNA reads TGCAGCGTTGAAGGGACAGGGATGGAGACCCAGTACTTC.

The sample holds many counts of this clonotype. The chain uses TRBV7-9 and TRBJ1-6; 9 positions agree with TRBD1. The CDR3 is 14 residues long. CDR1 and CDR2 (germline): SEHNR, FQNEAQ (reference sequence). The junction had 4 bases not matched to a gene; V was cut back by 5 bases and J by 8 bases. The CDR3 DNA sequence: TGTGCCAGCAGCCCCGGGACAGGGTATTCACCCCTCCACTTT. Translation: CASSPGTGYSPLHF.

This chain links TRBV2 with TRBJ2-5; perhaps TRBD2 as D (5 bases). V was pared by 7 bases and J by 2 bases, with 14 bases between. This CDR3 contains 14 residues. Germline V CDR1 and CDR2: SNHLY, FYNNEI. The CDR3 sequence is CASTPSLGQETQYF. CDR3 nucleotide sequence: TGTGCCAGCACACCTAGCCTCGGACAAGAGACCCAGTACTTC. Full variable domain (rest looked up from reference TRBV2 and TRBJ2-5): EPEVTQTPSHQVTQMGQEVILRCVPISNHLYFYWYRQILGQKVEFLVSFYNNEISEKSEIFDDQFSVERPDGSNFTLKIRSTKLEDSAMYFCASTPSLGQETQYFGPGTRLLVL.

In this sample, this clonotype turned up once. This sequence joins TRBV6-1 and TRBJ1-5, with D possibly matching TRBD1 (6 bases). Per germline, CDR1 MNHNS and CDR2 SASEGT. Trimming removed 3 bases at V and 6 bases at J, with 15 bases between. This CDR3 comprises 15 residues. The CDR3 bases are TGTGCCAGCAGTGACCGCAGGGGAGGTTTTCAGCCCCAGCATTTT. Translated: CASSDRRGGFQPQHF.